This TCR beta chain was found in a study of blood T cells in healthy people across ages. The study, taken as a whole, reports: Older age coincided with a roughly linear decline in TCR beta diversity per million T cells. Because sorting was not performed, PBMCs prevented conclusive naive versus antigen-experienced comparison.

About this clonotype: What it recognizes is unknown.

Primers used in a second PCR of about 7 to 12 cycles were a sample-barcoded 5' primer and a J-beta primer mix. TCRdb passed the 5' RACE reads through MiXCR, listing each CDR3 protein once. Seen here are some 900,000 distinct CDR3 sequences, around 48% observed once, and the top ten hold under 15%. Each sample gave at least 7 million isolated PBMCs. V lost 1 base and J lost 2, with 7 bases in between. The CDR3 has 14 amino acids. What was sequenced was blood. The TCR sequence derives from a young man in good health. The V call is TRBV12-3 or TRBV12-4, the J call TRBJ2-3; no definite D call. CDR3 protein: CASSLGVDTDTQYF. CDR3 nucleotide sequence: TGTGCCAGCAGTTTAGGAGTAGACACAGATACGCAGTATTTT.